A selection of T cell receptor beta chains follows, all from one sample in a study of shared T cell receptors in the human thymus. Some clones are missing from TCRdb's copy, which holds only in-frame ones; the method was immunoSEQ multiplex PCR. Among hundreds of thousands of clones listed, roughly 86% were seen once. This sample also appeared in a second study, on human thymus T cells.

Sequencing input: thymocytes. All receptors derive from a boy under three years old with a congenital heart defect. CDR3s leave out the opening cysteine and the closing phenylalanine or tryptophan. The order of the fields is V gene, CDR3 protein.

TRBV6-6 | ASSYRQDLNSPLH
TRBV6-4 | ASSDSGGAPYNEQF
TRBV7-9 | ASSPPGGQATNEKLF
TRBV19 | ASSQQDRNQETQY
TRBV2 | ASSERGHLPYEQY
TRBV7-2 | ASSLPGQPNTEAF
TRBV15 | ATSQTTYRGRITEAF
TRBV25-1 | ASSEHALAGPQETQY
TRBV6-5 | ASSYSTLADTDTQY
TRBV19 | ASSKTGKFKDNEQF
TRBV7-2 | ASSLSDWFYEQY
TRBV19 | ASSSRDKGSF
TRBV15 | ATSRERGQVPNYGYT
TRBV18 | ASSHARNPSSYEQY
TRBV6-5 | ASSYSRGGALNEQF
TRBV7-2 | ASSFSGTGYGNTIY
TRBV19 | ASRVGGTNYGYT
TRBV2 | ASTTKGRSSYNEQF
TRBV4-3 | ASSQGGPGLETQY
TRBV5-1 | ASSFRPGITKNIQY
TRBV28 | ASSLGGGQGNEQY
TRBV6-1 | ASSASGTRPEQY
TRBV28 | ASSSQGIGQPQH
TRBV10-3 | AIRDEGLATPGDTQY
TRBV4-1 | ASSLGHTVADTQY
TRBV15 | ATSRDRGVAKNIQY
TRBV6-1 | ASSEVGVGQGIRSNYGYT
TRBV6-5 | ASRNGPEGNSPLH
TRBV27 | ASSLSRSSGNTIY
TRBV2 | ASTPNRQGKNYGYT
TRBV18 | ASSPGTSGRPYNEQF
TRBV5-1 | ASSADSRGGEKLF
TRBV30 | AWSLEKIGLAPWY
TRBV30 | AWSGGNTGELF
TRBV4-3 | ASSQDLQTNSPLH
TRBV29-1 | SVVLAQREATDTQY
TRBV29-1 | SVEKGARNTEAF
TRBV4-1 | ASSLDRGPSGANVLT
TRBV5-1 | ASSFGTGDSNQPQH
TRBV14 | ASSLGGRKLYGQY
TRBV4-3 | ASSIKGVATDTQY
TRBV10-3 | AIIHSRVGETQY
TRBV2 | ASGGQREKLF
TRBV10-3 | AISGGKRGSGNTEAF
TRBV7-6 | ASSLGPLAGGRSGGEQF
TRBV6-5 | ASRITGVSNQPQH
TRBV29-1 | SVLGLAGGDEQF
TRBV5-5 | ASSSGARDSQEDYEQY
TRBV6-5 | ASSRRGGPNEKLF
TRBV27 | ASSADIISNQPQH
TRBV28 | ASKTGAYSNQPQH
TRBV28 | ASIYRGRCQPQH